This T cell receptor (beta chain) appears in the sequencing data of a study of T cell repertoires in cytomegalovirus infection. For the study at large: Public TCR beta signature analysis indicated the presence of both CMV infection and matching HLA type.

TCRdb ran MiXCR on the reads and lists one entry per CDR3 protein. This table has some 300,000 distinct CDR3 sequences, approximately 8.9% appearing once. The CDR3 has 13 amino acids. The V and J ends lost 4 bases and 1 base respectively, with 5 bases between them. Per the germline V gene, CDR1 is SGHKS and CDR2 is YYEKEE (reference sequence). Study-level results: Dominating the ex vivo response were HLA-C-restricted CMV-specific TCR beta clonotypes. Totalled public TCR beta family frequency picked out people who carried CMV plus the relevant HLA.

This clonotype was counted between two and nine times. The antigen remains undetermined. Sequencing used PBMCs. The chain uses TRBV5-5 and TRBJ2-2; no clear D. The sequence was obtained from a human donor in good health (CMV status not recorded). Some clones in this sample may be carry-over from other donors' samples. The CDR3 loop is CASSPWNTGELFF. The CDR3 bases are TGTGCCAGCAGCCCCTGGAACACCGGGGAGCTGTTTTTT.